Shown below are 30 T cell receptor beta chains from a single sample sequenced in a study of T cells in Graves' hyperthyroidism and ophthalmopathy. There were TCR beta CDR3 regions amplified from RNA transcripts. A set of HTBI primers served as the primers for a first-round RT-PCR of the TCR CDR3. TCRdb re-called the multiplex PCR reads with MiXCR, one entry per CDR3 protein. This sample has under 650,000 distinct CDR3 sequences, with around 16% found just once. The specimen sequenced was blood. These receptor sequences come from a woman in her 30s with Graves' hyperthyroidism.

This clonotype was counted ten times or more. The V and J genes are TRBV29-1 and TRBJ2-7; 8 nucleotides match TRBD1. Germline V gene sequence: CDR1 SQVTM, CDR2 ANQGSEA. This CDR3 is built from 15 residues. V dropped 4 bases and J dropped 7; count of bases not matched to a gene: 15. The CDR3 bases are TGCAGCGTTGTGTTGAGTGCAGGGGGCGCGGGGGAGCAGTACTTC. Residues: CSVVLSAGGAGEQYF.

CDR3 sequence reads: CSARAPANTEAFF. The DNA of the CDR3 is TGCAGTGCTAGAGCCCCGGCGAACACTGAAGCTTTCTTT. The J gene is TRBJ1-1, the V gene TRBV20-1; D uncertain. This CDR3 contains 13 residues. V shed 1 base and J shed 1 base, with 7 bases lying between them. Germline CDR1 is DFQATT and CDR2 is SNEGSKA (reference sequence).

In its sample, this clonotype was seen a few times. One end of the junction does not line up with germline, which may come from a read error. The chain has TRBV29-1 and TRBJ2-7; D is unclear. The germline gives CDR1 SQVTM, CDR2 ANQGSEA. This CDR3 contains 12 residues. CDR3 in DNA: TGCAGCGTCGAAGGGCCTGTTTACGAGCAGTACTTC. Amino acid sequence: CSVEGPVYEQYF.

This clonotype has ten or more counts. The V gene is TRBV11-2, the J gene TRBJ2-7; 9 bases fit TRBD2. V gave up 5 bases and J gave up 2 bases; unmatched junction bases: 7. The length of the CDR3 is 15 residues. The germline V gene encodes CDR1 SGHAT and CDR2 FQNNGV. The CDR3 region has the DNA TGTGCCAGCAGCCTCCAAGCGGGAGGAACCTACGAGCAGTACTTC. Translating it yields CASSLQAGGTYEQYF.

This clonotype showed up many times. In DNA form, the CDR3 reads TGTGCCAGCAGTGAAGAACAGCATAAAGGCTACACCTTC. Amino acid sequence: CASSEEQHKGYTF. J is TRBJ1-2 and V is TRBV2; D call uncertain. Trimming removed 1 base at V and 8 bases at J, with 11 bases between. CDR3 length: 13 residues. Germline assignment: CDR1 SNHLY and CDR2 FYNNEI.

With regard to this clonotype: Possible read error: a much larger clone is one base away. This chain connects TRBV27 to TRBJ2-5, with 10 bases that match TRBD2. CDR1 is MNHEY and CDR2 is SMNVEV in the germline V gene (reference sequence). The CDR3 is 17 residues long. CDR3 amino acids: CARSFMASGSLRETQYF. The CDR3 DNA sequence: TGTGCCCGCAGTTTTATGGCTAGCGGGAGCCTCCGAGAGACCCAGTACTTC.

In this sample, this clonotype turned up a few times. This chain links TRBV24-1 with TRBJ1-5, with D perhaps TRBD1 (6 bases). The germline V and J ends were trimmed by 5 bases and 0 bases, with 13 bases remaining between them. Per germline, CDR1 KGHDR and CDR2 SFDVKD. This CDR3 is built from 16 residues. The CDR3 spells CATSGSWTASNQPQHF. CDR3 coding DNA: TGTGCCACCAGTGGTTCCTGGACAGCTAGCAATCAGCCCCAGCATTTT.

This clonotype showed up many times. The V call is TRBV7-9, the J call TRBJ2-1; 8 bases agree with TRBD1. The CDR3 runs to 16 residues. V was clipped by 0 bases and J by 8 bases; unmatched bases: 9. Germline CDR1 SEHNR, CDR2 FQNEAQ (reference sequence). This CDR3 is CASSLAPGQVGYEQFF. For the CDR3, the DNA is TGTGCCAGCAGCTTAGCGCCGGGACAGGTGGGATATGAGCAGTTCTTC.

This clonotype was counted a few times. This chain uses TRBV18 with TRBJ2-5; D is possibly TRBD2 (6 bases). This CDR3 comprises 17 residues. Deletions cut 3 bases from V and 0 bases from J, with 17 bases between. Germline assignment: CDR1 KGHSH and CDR2 LQKENI. Written as DNA, the CDR3 is TGTGCCAGCTCACCTTACCCTGGCGGGGCAGACCAAGAGACCCAGTACTTC. This gives the protein CASSPYPGGADQETQYF. Together with reference TRBV18 and TRBJ2-5, the CDR3 gives the full variable domain: NAGVMQNPRHLVRRRGQEARLRCSPMKGHSHVYWYRQLPEEGLKFMVYLQKENIIDESGMPKERFSAEFPKEGPSILRIQQVVRGDSAAYFCASSPYPGGADQETQYFGPGTRLLVL.

This clonotype was recorded many times. The rearrangement links TRBV28 to TRBJ2-7, with D possibly matching TRBD2 (5 bases). V was pared by 3 bases and J by 2 bases, with 11 bases between. Germline CDR1 MDHEN, CDR2 SYDVKM. The CDR3 is 14 residues long. CDR3 protein: CASSLVQRAYEQYF. The CDR3 DNA sequence: TGTGCCAGCAGTTTGGTACAGAGGGCCTACGAGCAGTACTTC.

V and J are TRBV11-2 and TRBJ2-7; tentatively, D is TRBD2 (6 bases). This CDR3 is built from 15 residues. V was clipped by 10 bases and J by 5 bases, with 24 bases between them. Germline CDR1 and CDR2: SGHAT and FQNNGV. CDR3 nucleotide sequence: TGTGCCAACATCCAGAGGAGGGGATTAGCGAACGAGCAGTACTTC. Its translation is CANIQRRGLANEQYF.

This clonotype has a count of ten or more. This chain uses TRBV11-2 with TRBJ2-5; D is unresolved. Trimming cost V 2 bases and J 5 bases, with 12 bases left between them. Germline assignment: CDR1 SGHAT and CDR2 FQNNGV. CDR3 length equals 14 residues. The CDR3, as DNA: TGTGCCAGCAGCTTATCGCCGGGTGGGGAGACCCAGTACTTC. Protein product: CASSLSPGGETQYF.

This clonotype was counted between two and nine times. The chain carries TRBV7-2 and TRBJ2-4; 10 nucleotides line up with TRBD2. This CDR3 contains 12 residues. The V gene end was trimmed by 5 bases and the J gene end by 14 bases; junction bases not matched to a gene: 6. CDR1 is SGHTA and CDR2 is FQGNSA in the germline V gene. Here the CDR3 reads CASSVLAGPKYF. The CDR3 nucleotides are TGTGCCAGCAGCGTACTAGCGGGACCGAAGTACTTC.

This clonotype was detected a few times. The chain employs TRBV7-2 and TRBJ2-2, with 9 bases lining up with TRBD2. The germline CDR1 and CDR2 sequences are SGHTA and FQGNSA. V dropped 1 base and J dropped 6; count of bases not matched to a gene: 9. The CDR3 runs to 17 residues. CDR3 nucleotide sequence: TGTGCCAGCAGCTTAGTTATTTCGGCGGGAGGGGCCGGGGAGCTGTTTTTT. It encodes CASSLVISAGGAGELFF.

This clonotype appeared many times. V is TRBV30 and J is TRBJ1-5; tentatively, D is TRBD1 (5 bases). The CDR3 runs to 13 residues. Germline V lookup: CDR1 GTSNPN, CDR2 SVGIG (reference sequence). V lost 2 bases to trimming and J lost 5 bases, with 10 bases between them. Here the CDR3 DNA reads TGTGCCTGGAGTCGGGGACTGTATCAGCCCCAGCATTTT. Protein: CAWSRGLYQPQHF.

Many counts were recorded for this clonotype. The V gene is TRBV5-1, the J gene TRBJ1-2; D uncertain. The V gene's germline CDR1 is SGHRS and CDR2 YFSETQ. The V and J ends lost 3 bases and 2 bases respectively, with 8 bases between them. The CDR3 is 13 residues long. The DNA of the CDR3 is TGCGCCAGCAGCTCGGAGGGCAACTATGGCTACACCTTC. Amino acids: CASSSEGNYGYTF.

About this clonotype: One end of the junction varies from germline; a read error may be responsible. The rearrangement uses TRBV5-5 and TRBJ2-3; no firm D call. The germline V gene encodes CDR1 SGHKS and CDR2 YYEKEE (reference sequence). The CDR3 totals 12 residues. The CDR3 nucleotides read TGTGCCAGCAGCTCCCTCACAGATACGCCGTATTTT. Translated: CASSSLTDTPYF.

This clonotype was counted at least ten times. This chain connects TRBV12-3 or TRBV12-4 to TRBJ2-6; D possibly corresponds to TRBD1 (6 bases). Trimming removed 2 bases at V and 3 bases at J, with 14 bases between. This CDR3 region has 17 residues. CDR3 protein: CASSLRGRTGGANVLTF. The CDR3 DNA reads as TGTGCCAGCAGTTTAAGGGGGAGAACGGGTGGGGCCAACGTCCTGACTTTC.

Turning to this clonotype: A much larger clonotype is one base distant, so this may be a read error. The chain carries TRBV7-2 and TRBJ2-7, with 8 bases lining up with TRBD2. Trimming at V came to 5 bases and at J to 8 bases, leaving 14 bases not matched to a gene. Germline V lookup: CDR1 SGHTA, CDR2 FQGNSA. There are 15 residues in the CDR3. CDR3 region: CASSPGLVGVSQQYF. For the CDR3, the DNA is TGTGCCAGCAGCCCGGGACTAGTGGGAGTCAGCCAGCAGTACTTC.

This clonotype occurred a few times. This rearrangement joins TRBV5-1 to TRBJ1-1, with TRBD1 matching over 7 bases. J lost 6 bases, V lost 0 bases, and 5 bases had no gene match. There are 14 residues in the CDR3. Germline assignment: CDR1 SGHRS and CDR2 YFSETQ. CDR3: CASSLAQQGSEAFF. Here the CDR3 DNA reads TGCGCCAGCAGCTTGGCACAACAGGGGTCTGAAGCTTTCTTT.

This clonotype has only a few counts. The rearrangement joins TRBV4-1 to TRBJ2-7, with TRBD2 matching 13 bases. The ends lost 3 bases at V and 6 bases at J; junction bases unmatched: 5. Germline assignment: CDR1 MGHRA and CDR2 YSYEKL. The CDR3 totals 15 residues. This CDR3 reads CASSHGLAGEREQYF. As DNA, the CDR3 is TGCGCCAGCAGCCACGGACTAGCGGGAGAGCGCGAGCAGTACTTC.

This clonotype occurred many times. The J gene is TRBJ2-1, the V gene TRBV29-1; a possible D gene is TRBD1 (6 bases). The V end was cut by 2 bases, the J end by 10 bases, with 12 bases between. This CDR3 is 12 amino acids long. The germline gives CDR1 SQVTM, CDR2 ANQGSEA. CDR3 DNA sequence: TGCAGCGTTGAACCCTTGGGGGCGGAGCAGTTCTTC. Translated: CSVEPLGAEQFF.

At least ten counts were recorded for this clonotype. The V call is TRBV14, the J call TRBJ1-1; D remains ambiguous. The V gene's germline CDR1 is SGHDN and CDR2 FVKESK. The CDR3 has 12 residues. The V and J ends lost 0 bases and 9 bases respectively, with 8 bases between them. The CDR3 nucleotides read TGTGCCAGCAGCCAAGATGACCGGCAAGCTTTCTTT. It is translated as CASSQDDRQAFF. Together with reference TRBV14 and TRBJ1-1, the CDR3 gives the full variable domain: EAGVTQFPSHSVIEKGQTVTLRCDPISGHDNLYWYRRVMGKEIKFLLHFVKESKQDESGMPNNRFLAERTGGTYSTLKVQPAELEDSGVYFCASSQDDRQAFFGQGTRLTVV.

This clonotype was recorded at least ten times. The chain has TRBV28 and TRBJ1-2, with TRBD1 identical over 12 bases. There are 14 residues in the CDR3. The germline gives CDR1 MDHEN, CDR2 SYDVKM. Germline trimming cut 5 bases from V and 8 bases from J; bases unmatched to any gene: 6. For the CDR3, the DNA is TGTGCCAGCAGTCCAGGGGGGACAGGGGGCGGCTACACCTTC. It codes for CASSPGGTGGGYTF.

This clonotype was observed many times. The chain has TRBV28 and TRBJ2-1, with 8 positions matching TRBD1. The CDR3 is 15 residues long. Germline values: CDR1 MDHEN, CDR2 SYDVKM. The V gene end was trimmed by 6 bases and the J gene end by 4 bases; junction bases not matched to a gene: 8. The CDR3 sequence is CASSQTGEGYNEQFF. The DNA for the CDR3 is TGTGCCAGCAGCCAGACAGGGGAAGGGTACAATGAGCAGTTCTTC.

Turning to this clonotype: This clone may be a read error of a much larger clone one base away. This chain uses TRBV20-1 with TRBJ2-7, with 11 bases that match TRBD2. The junction had 5 bases not matched to a gene; V was cut back by 5 bases and J by 2 bases. The CDR3 consists of 14 residues. From germline, CDR1 is DFQATT and CDR2 SNEGSKA (reference sequence). The CDR3, as DNA: TGCAGTGCTCCCGGGACTAGCGGTACCTACGAGCAGTACTTC. It is translated as CSAPGTSGTYEQYF.

The chain is built from TRBV6-2 or TRBV6-3 and TRBJ2-1, with D possibly being TRBD2 (6 bases). The length of the CDR3 is 14 residues. V lost 8 bases and J lost 5, with 16 bases in between. Per the germline V gene, CDR1 is MNHEY and CDR2 is SVGEGT. This CDR3 reads CASPPRETNNEQFF. DNA of the CDR3: TGTGCCAGCCCTCCCCGGGAGACGAACAATGAGCAGTTCTTC.

The chain has TRBV3-1 and TRBJ2-4; 7 bases are a match to TRBD1. The CDR3 totals 16 residues. Germline V gene data show CDR1 as LGHDT and CDR2 as YNNKEL (reference sequence). The J segment lost 1 base and the V segment lost 2 bases, leaving 5 bases of the junction unmatched. The CDR3 bases are TGTGCCAGCAGCCAATATAAGGGGGCGGCCAAAAACATTCAGTACTTC. Amino acid sequence: CASSQYKGAAKNIQYF.

This clonotype was observed many times. The chain is built from TRBV6-1 and TRBJ2-7; either TRBD1 or TRBD2 may supply D (5 bases each). Germline values: CDR1 MNHNS, CDR2 SASEGT. V was pared by 7 bases and J by 1 base, with 11 bases between. This CDR3 is 13 amino acids long. The CDR3 coding sequence is TGTGCCAGCATCGGGGCCTCGTCCTACGAGCAGTACTTC. Protein: CASIGASSYEQYF.

This clonotype has a count of ten or more. The CDR3 sequence is CASSLGGTGRNEQYF. DNA of the CDR3: TGTGCCAGCAGCTTGGGGGGGACAGGGCGAAACGAGCAGTACTTC. The chain is built from TRBV7-2 and TRBJ2-7, with 9 positions matching TRBD1. Germline assignment: CDR1 SGHTA and CDR2 FQGNSA. Trimming cost V 3 bases and J 5 bases; bases outside gene matches: 8. This CDR3 is 15 amino acids long. The complete variable domain, with remaining parts taken from reference TRBV7-2 and TRBJ2-7, reads GAGVSQSPSNKVTEKGKDVELRCDPISGHTALYWYRQSLGQGLEFLIYFQGNSAPDKSGLPSDRFSAERTGGSVSTLTIQRTQQEDSAVYLCASSLGGTGRNEQYFGPGTRLTVT.